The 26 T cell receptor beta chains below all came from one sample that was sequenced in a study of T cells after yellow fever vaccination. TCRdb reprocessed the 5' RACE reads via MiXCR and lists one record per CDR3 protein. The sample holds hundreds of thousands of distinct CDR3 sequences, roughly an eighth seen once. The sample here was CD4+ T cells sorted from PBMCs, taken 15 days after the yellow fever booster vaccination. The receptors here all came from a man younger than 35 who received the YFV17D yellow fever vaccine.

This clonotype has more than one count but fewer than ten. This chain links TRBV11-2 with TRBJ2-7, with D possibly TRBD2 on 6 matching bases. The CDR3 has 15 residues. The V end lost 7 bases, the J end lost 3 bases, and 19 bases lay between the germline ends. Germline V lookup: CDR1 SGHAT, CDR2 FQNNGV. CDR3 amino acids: CASTPWGVRNYEQYF. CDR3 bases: TGTGCCAGCACCCCCTGGGGGGTGAGGAACTACGAGCAGTACTTC.

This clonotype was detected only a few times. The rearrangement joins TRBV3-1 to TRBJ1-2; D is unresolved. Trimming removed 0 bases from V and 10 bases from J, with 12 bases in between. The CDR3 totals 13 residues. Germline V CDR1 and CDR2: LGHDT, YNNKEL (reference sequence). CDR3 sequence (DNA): TGTGCCAGCAGCCAAGATTTTAGGGCAACCTACACCTTC. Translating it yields CASSQDFRATYTF.

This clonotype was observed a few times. DNA of the CDR3: TGTGCCATCAGTAAGACAGATACGCAGTATTTT. Translated, it gives CAISKTDTQYF. This chain connects TRBV10-3 to TRBJ2-3; no clear D. This CDR3 spans 11 amino acids. Germline-derived CDR1 and CDR2 are ENHRY and SYGVKD. V lost 5 bases to trimming and J lost 3 bases, with 3 bases between them.

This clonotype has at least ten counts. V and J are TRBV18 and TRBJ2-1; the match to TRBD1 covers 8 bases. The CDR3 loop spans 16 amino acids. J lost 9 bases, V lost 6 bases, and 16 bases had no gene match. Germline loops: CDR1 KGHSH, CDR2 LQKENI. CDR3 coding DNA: TGTGCCAGCTCCCCGATGGCAGGGGGCAAATACGGTGAGCAGTTCTTC. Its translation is CASSPMAGGKYGEQFF.

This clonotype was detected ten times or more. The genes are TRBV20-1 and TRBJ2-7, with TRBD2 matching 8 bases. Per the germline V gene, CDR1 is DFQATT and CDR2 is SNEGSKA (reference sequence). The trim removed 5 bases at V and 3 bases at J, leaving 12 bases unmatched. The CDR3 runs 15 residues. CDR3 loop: CSAASPAGTSYEQYV. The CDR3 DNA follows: TGCAGTGCTGCGTCCCCGGCCGGGACTAGCTACGAGCAGTACGTC.

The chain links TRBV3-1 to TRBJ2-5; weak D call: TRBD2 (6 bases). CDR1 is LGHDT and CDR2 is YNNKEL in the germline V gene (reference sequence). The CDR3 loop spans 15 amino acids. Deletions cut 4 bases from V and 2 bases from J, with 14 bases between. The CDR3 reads CASSLTASGQETQYF. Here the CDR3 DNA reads TGTGCCAGCAGCCTCACCGCCAGCGGGCAAGAGACCCAGTACTTC.

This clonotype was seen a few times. CDR3 sequence (DNA): TGCGCCAGCAGCCAAGGGGGACCGGGACAGGGAACCCAAAAAGCTTTCTTT. This sequence encodes CASSQGGPGQGTQKAFF. V is TRBV4-3 and J is TRBJ1-1; 9 bases map to TRBD1. CDR1 is LGHNA, CDR2 YSLEER, per germline. The V gene end was trimmed by 1 base and the J gene end by 9 bases; junction bases not matched to a gene: 15. This CDR3 is 17 amino acids long.

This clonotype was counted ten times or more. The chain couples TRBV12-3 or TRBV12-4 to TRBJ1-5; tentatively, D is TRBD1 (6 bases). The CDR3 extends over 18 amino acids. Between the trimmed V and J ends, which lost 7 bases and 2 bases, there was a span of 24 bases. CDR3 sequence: CASTSGPGARERNQPQHF. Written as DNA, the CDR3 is TGTGCCAGCACCTCCGGGCCGGGGGCACGGGAACGCAATCAGCCCCAGCATTTT.

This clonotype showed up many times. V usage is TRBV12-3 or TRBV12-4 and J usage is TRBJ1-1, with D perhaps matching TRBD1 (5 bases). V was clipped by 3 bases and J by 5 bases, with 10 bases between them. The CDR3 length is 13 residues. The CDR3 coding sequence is TGTGCCAGCAGTTTTTTGGGGGGGACTGAAGCTTTCTTT. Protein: CASSFLGGTEAFF.

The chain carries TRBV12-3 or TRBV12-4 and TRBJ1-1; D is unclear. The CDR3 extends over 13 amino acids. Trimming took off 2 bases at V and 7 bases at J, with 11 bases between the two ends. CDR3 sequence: CASSLRQRDEAFF. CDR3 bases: TGTGCCAGCAGTTTAAGGCAGAGAGATGAAGCTTTCTTT.

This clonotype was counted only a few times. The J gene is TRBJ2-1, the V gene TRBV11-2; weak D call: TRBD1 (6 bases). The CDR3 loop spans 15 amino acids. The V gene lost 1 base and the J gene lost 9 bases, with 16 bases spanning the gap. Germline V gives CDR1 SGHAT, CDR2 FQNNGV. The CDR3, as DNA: TGTGCCAGCAGCTTAGGGACAGCACTTCTGGGTGAGCAGTTCTTC. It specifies CASSLGTALLGEQFF.

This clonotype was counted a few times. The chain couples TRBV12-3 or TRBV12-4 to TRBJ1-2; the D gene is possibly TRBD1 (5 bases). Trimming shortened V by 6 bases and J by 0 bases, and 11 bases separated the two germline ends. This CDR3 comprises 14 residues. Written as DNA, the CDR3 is TGTGCCAGCAGCTTCGGGGGACCTAACTATGGCTACACCTTC. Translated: CASSFGGPNYGYTF.

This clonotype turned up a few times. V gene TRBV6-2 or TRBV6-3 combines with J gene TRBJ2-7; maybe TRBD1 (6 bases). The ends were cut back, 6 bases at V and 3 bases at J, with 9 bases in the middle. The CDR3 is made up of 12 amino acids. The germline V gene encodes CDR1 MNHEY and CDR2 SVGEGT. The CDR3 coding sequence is TGTGCCAGCAGCCCACAGGGCTACGAGCAGTACGTC. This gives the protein CASSPQGYEQYV.

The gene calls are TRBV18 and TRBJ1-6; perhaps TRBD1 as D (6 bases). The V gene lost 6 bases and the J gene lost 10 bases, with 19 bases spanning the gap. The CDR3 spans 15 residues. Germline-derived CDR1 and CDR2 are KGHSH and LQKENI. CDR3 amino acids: CASSAIQGQRSPLHF. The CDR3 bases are TGTGCCAGCTCGGCGATTCAGGGGCAACGATCACCCCTCCACTTT.

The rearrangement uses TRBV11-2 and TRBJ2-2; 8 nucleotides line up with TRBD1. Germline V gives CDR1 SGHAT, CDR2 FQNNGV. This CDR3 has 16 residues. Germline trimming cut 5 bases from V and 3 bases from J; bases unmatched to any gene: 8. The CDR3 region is CASSPRTGLDTGELFF. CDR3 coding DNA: TGTGCCAGCAGCCCAAGGACAGGGCTGGACACCGGGGAGCTGTTTTTT.

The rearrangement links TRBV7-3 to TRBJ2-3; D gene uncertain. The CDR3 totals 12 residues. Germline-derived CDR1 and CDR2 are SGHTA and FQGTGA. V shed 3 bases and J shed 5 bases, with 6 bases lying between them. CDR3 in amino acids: CASSFTRDTQYF. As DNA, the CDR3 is TGTGCCAGCAGCTTTACCAGAGATACGCAGTATTTT.

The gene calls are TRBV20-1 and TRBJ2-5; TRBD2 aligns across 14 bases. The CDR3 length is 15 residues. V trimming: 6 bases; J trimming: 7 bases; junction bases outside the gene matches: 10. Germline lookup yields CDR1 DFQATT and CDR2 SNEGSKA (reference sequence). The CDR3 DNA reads TGCAGTGCCCCGACTAGCGGGGGGGCTGACGGGACCCAGTACTTC. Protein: CSAPTSGGADGTQYF.

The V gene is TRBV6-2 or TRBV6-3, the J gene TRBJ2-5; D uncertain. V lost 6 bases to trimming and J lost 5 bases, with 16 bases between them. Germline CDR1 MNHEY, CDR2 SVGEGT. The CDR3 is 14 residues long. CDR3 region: CASRGRYPLETQYF. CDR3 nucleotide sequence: TGTGCCAGCAGGGGTCGTTACCCCCTCGAGACCCAGTACTTC.

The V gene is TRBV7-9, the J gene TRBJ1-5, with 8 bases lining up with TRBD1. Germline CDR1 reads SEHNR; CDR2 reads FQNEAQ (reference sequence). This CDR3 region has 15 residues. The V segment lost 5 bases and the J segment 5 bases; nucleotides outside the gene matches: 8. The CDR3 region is CASSSGQGWDQPQHF. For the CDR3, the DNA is TGTGCCAGCAGCAGTGGACAGGGATGGGATCAGCCCCAGCATTTT.

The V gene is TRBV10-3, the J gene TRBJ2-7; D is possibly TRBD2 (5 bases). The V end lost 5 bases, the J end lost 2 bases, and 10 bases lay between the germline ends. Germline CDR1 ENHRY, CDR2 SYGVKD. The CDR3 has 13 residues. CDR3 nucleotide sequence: TGTGCCATCAGTAACCCGGGAACCTACGAGCAGTACTTC. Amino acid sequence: CAISNPGTYEQYF.

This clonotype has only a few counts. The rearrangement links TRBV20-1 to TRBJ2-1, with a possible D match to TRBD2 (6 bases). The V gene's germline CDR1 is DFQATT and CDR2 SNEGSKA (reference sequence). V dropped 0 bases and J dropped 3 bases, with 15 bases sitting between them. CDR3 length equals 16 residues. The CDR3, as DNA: TGCAGTGCTAGAGATCCGAGACTAGGGGACTACAATGAGCAGTTCTTC. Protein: CSARDPRLGDYNEQFF.

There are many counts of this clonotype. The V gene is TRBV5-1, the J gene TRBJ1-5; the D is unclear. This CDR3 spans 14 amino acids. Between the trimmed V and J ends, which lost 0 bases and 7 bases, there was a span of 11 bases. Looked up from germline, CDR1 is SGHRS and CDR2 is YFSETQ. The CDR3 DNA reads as TGCGCCAGCAGCTTGGATGCCGAAAGGCAGCCCCAGCATTTT. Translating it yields CASSLDAERQPQHF.

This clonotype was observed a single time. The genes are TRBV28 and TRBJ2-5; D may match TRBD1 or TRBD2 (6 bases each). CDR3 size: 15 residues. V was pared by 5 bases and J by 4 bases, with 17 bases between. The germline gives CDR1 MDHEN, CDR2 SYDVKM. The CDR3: CASSPPGAHRETQYF. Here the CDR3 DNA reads TGTGCCAGCAGTCCTCCGGGGGCGCATCGAGAGACCCAGTACTTC.

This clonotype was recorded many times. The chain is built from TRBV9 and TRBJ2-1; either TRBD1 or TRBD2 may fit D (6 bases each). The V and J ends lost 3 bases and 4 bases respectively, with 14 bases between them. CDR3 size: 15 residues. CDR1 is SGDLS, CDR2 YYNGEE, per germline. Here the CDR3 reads CASSEEEGTYNEQFF. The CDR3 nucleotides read TGTGCCAGCAGCGAGGAGGAGGGGACATACAATGAGCAGTTCTTC.

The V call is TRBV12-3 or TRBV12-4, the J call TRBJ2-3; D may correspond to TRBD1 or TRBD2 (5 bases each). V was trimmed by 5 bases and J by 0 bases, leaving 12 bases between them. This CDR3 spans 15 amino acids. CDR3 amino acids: CASSTGTLSTDTQYF. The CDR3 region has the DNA TGTGCCAGCAGTACCGGGACGCTTAGCACAGATACGCAGTATTTT.

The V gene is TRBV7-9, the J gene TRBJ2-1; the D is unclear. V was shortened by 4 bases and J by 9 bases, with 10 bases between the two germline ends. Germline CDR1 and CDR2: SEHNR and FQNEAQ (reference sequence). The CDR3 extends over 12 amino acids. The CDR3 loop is CASSSQVAEQFF. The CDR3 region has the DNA TGTGCCAGCAGCTCCCAAGTCGCTGAGCAGTTCTTC.